This T cell receptor beta chain was recovered during a study of Graves' ophthalmopathy and Graves' hyperthyroidism. Amplification from RNA transcripts yielded the TCR beta CDR3 regions. Second-round multiplex PCR came after a first-round RT-PCR that employed HTBI primers. TCRdb called the multiplex PCR reads again in MiXCR, with one record for every CDR3 protein. This table has over 450,000 distinct CDR3 sequences, roughly 14% appearing once. Germline V gene data show CDR1 as MNHNS and CDR2 as SASEGT. Trimming took 0 bases from V and 7 from J, leaving 12 bases between them. This CDR3 comprises 14 residues. Clinicians diagnosed using symptoms, serum thyroxine, TRAb, thyroid ultrasound and orbital computed tomography. This clonotype was found many times.

The J gene is TRBJ1-1, the V gene TRBV6-1; D call uncertain. Sequenced: blood. The TCR comes from a woman aged 30 to 39 with Graves' ophthalmopathy. CDR3 protein: CASSEAGNWDEAFF. The CDR3 nucleotides read TGTGCCAGCAGTGAAGCTGGCAACTGGGATGAAGCTTTCTTT.